The entry below gives a single T cell receptor beta chain sequence along with its context. The antigen is unknown. TCRdb processed the RT-PCR reads anew with MiXCR; each CDR3 protein has one entry. Of roughly 500,000 distinct CDR3 sequences listed, approximately 15% are singletons. The entry originates in a study of response to subunit inactivated influenza vaccine. Points from the study as a whole: Seasonal influenza vaccination, on each occasion, was suggested by the authors to recruit few new T cells.

CDR1 MNHEY and CDR2 SVGEGT come from the germline V gene. The V gene lost 6 bases and the J gene lost 4 bases, with 13 bases spanning the gap. CDR3 length: 14 amino acids. The sequenced sample was CD4+ T cells sorted from PBMCs, obtained less than 30 months after vaccination. The clonotype comes from a man aged 50 to 69 who received an inactivated influenza vaccine. This rearrangement joins TRBV6-2 or TRBV6-3 to TRBJ1-3; TRBD1 is a possible D gene (6 bases). In DNA form, the CDR3 reads TGTGCCAGCAGCTCAACAGGGAACGGAAACACCATATATTTT. Its protein product is CASSSTGNGNTIYF.